The entry that follows covers one T cell receptor (beta chain) sequence. The V end was cut by 7 bases, the J end by 3 bases, with 6 bases between. Germline lookup yields CDR1 MNHEY and CDR2 SMNVEV (reference sequence). The CDR3 is 11 amino acids. TCRdb reanalysed the RT-PCR reads using MiXCR and keeps one entry per CDR3 protein. Of fewer than 800,000 distinct CDR3 sequences in the sample, more than 13% were seen once. The sequence derives from a female donor in good health, serving as a healthy control. The rearrangement joins TRBV27 to TRBJ2-5; D remains ambiguous. The material sequenced was memory CD4+ T cells from blood. CDR3 protein: CASTIEETQYF. The CDR3 DNA reads as TGTGCCAGCACTATCGAAGAGACCCAGTACTTC.